This TCR beta chain was recorded in a study of identifying expanded T cells in peripheral blood. Study-wide results and limits: Across healthy donors, higher total template counts meant significantly greater approximately 2-week count variance. Differentially abundant clones: about 1.1 between replicates, 16.4 at roughly 15 days, approximately 19 at four.

Data came from immunoSEQ multiplex PCR; TCRdb stores just in-frame clones and leaves some out. The data contain roughly 63,000 clones, about 80% of them singletons. Comments on this clone: What it binds is unknown.

In germline, CDR1 is SGHTA, CDR2 FQGTGA. V lost 5 bases and J 0 bases, leaving 13 bases between the germline ends. This CDR3 is built from 15 residues. No infections or other immune events were documented during collection. The sample was blood. The sequence came from a person aged 18-70 years in good health. V gene TRBV7-3 combines with J gene TRBJ1-2, with a tentative D call TRBD1 (6 bases). Written as DNA, the CDR3 is TGTGCCAGCAGCCCCACAGGGCAAACTAACTATGGCTACACCTTC. Its protein is CASSPTGQTNYGYTF.